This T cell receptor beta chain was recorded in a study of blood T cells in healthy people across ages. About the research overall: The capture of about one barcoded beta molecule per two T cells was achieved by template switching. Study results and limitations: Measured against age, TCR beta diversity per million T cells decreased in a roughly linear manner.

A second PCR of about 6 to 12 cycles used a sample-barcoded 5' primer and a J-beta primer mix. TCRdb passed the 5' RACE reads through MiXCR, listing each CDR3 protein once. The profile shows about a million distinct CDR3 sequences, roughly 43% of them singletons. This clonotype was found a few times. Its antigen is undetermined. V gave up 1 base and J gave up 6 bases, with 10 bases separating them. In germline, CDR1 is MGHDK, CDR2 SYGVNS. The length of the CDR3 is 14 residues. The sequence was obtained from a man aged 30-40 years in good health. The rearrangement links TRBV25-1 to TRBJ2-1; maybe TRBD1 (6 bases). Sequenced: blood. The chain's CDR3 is CASSESGTFNEQFF. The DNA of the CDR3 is TGTGCCAGCAGTGAATCGGGGACATTCAATGAGCAGTTCTTC.